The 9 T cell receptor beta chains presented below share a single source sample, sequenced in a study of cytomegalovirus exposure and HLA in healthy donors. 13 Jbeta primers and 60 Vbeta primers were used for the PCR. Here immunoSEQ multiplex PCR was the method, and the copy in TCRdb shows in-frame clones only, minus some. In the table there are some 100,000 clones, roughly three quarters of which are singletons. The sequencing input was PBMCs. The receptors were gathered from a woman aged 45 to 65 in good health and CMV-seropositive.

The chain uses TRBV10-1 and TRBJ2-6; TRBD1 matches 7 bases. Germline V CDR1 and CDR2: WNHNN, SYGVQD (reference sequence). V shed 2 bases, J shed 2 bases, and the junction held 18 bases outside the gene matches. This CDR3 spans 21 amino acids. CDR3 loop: CASSENTGQRPKKTGANVLTF. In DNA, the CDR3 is TGCGCCAGCAGTGAGAATACGGGACAGCGCCCTAAAAAGACTGGGGCCAACGTCCTGACTTTC.

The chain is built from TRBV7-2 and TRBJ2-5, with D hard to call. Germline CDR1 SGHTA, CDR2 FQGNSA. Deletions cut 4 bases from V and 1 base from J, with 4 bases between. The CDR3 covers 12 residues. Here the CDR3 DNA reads TGTGCCAGCAGCTACTTCCAAGAGACCCAGTACTTC. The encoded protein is CASSYFQETQYF.

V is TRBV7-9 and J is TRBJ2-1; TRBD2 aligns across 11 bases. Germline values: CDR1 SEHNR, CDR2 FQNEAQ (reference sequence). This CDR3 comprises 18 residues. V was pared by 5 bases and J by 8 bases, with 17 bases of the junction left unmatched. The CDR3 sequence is CASSPLSGLAGGSDEQFF. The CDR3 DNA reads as TGTGCCAGCAGCCCCCTGTCAGGGCTAGCGGGAGGAAGCGATGAGCAGTTCTTC.

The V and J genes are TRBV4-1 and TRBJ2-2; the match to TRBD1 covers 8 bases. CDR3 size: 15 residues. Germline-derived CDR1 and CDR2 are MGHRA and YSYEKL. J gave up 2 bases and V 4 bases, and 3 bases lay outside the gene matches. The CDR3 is CASSRTGTNTGELFF. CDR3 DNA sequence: TGCGCCAGCAGCCGGACAGGGACCAACACCGGGGAGCTGTTTTTT.

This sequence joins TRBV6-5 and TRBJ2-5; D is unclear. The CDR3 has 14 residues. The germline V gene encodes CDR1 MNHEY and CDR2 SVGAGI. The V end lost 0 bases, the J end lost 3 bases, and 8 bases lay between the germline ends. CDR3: CASSYSEMKETQYF. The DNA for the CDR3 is TGTGCCAGCAGTTACTCGGAGATGAAAGAGACCCAGTACTTC.

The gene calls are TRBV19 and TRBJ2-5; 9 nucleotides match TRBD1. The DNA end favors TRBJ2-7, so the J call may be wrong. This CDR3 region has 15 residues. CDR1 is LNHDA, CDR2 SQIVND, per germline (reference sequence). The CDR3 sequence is CASSIVGQGHLEQYF. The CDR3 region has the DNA TGTGCCAGTAGTATAGTCGGACAGGGGCATCTCGAGCAGTACTTC.

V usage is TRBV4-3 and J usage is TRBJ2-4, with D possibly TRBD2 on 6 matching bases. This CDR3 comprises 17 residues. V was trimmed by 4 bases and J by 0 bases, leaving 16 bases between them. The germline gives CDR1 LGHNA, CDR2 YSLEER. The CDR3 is CASSRGASGLAKNIQYF. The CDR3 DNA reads TGCGCCAGCAGCCGCGGGGCCAGCGGACTAGCCAAAAACATTCAGTACTTC.

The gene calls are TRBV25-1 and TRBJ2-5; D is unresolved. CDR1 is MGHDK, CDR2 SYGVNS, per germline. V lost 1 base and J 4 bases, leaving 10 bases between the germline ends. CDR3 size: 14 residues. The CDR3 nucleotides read TGTGCCAGCAGTGAATGGGCAGGCCTAGAGACCCAGTACTTC. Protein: CASSEWAGLETQYF.

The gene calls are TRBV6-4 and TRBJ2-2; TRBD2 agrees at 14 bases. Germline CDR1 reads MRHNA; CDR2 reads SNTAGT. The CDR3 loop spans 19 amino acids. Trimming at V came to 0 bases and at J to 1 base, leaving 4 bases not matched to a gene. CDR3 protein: CASSDSGLAGAMNTGELFF. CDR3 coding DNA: TGTGCCAGCAGTGACTCGGGACTAGCGGGAGCGATGAACACCGGGGAGCTGTTTTTT.